One sample yielded the 8 T cell receptor beta chains listed below, sequenced in a study of shared clonotypes between healthy human individuals. Sequencing used immunoSEQ multiplex PCR; TCRdb keeps in-frame clones, though not all of them. The profile shows about 2.2 million clones, roughly 93% of them singletons. Positive CCR7 selection of CD45RO-negative cells yielded the naive CD8 cells, and terminally differentiated effector memory CD45RA+ cells were excluded. Sequencing was done on a sample of naive CD8+ T cells from PBMCs. The receptors come from a man between 18 and 29 years old in good health. Some clones in this sample may be carry-over from other donors' samples.

This sequence joins TRBV19 and TRBJ2-5; D may be TRBD2 (5 bases). In germline, CDR1 is LNHDA, CDR2 SQIVND (reference sequence). Trimming removed 3 bases at V and 2 bases at J, with 10 bases between. This CDR3 spans 14 amino acids. The CDR3 loop is CASSISTGQETQYF. CDR3 nucleotide sequence: TGTGCCAGTAGTATCAGTACGGGACAAGAGACCCAGTACTTC.

V and J are TRBV9 and TRBJ2-4; 8 positions match TRBD1. The J segment lost 1 base and the V segment lost 5 bases, leaving 14 bases of the junction unmatched. Germline V gene sequence: CDR1 SGDLS, CDR2 YYNGEE. This CDR3 region has 18 residues. The CDR3 DNA follows: TGTGCCAGCAGATATATTCTGACAGGGGTATGTGCCAAAAACATTCAGTACTTC. It specifies CASRYILTGVCAKNIQYF.

This chain links TRBV27 with TRBJ2-7, with 11 bases that match TRBD2. The CDR3 contains 16 residues. Trimming cost V 0 bases and J 6 bases; bases outside gene matches: 7. Germline-derived CDR1 and CDR2 are MNHEY and SMNVEV (reference sequence). CDR3 in DNA: TGTGCCAGCAGTTTATCGGGGACTCTAGCGGGAGGCGAGCAGTACTTC. Translation gives CASSLSGTLAGGEQYF.

The CDR3, as DNA: TGCGCCAGCAGCCAGATCCCATGGGGACCTGCTAACTATGGCTACACCTTC. Translating gives CASSQIPWGPANYGYTF. The chain recombines TRBV4-1 with TRBJ1-2; tentatively, D is TRBD1 (5 bases). Deletions cut 3 bases from V and 0 bases from J, with 17 bases between. This CDR3 region has 17 residues. The germline V gene has CDR1 MGHRA and CDR2 YSYEKL.

The chain recombines TRBV27 with TRBJ2-3; TRBD2 agrees at 15 bases. With V trimmed by 5 bases and J by 2 bases, 8 bases remained unmatched. There are 18 residues in the CDR3. Germline V CDR1 and CDR2: MNHEY, SMNVEV (reference sequence). The CDR3 protein is CASSPRTSGRAPTDTQYF. As DNA, the CDR3 is TGTGCCAGCAGTCCCAGGACTAGCGGGAGGGCCCCCACAGATACGCAGTATTTT.

The rearrangement links TRBV10-1 to TRBJ2-7; tentative D call: TRBD2 (6 bases). The V and J ends lost 6 bases and 4 bases respectively, with 13 bases between them. The CDR3 sequence is 13 residues long. The germline V gene encodes CDR1 WNHNN and CDR2 SYGVQD (reference sequence). CDR3 region: CASSRGDSYEQYF. Here the CDR3 DNA reads TGCGCCAGCAGCCGAGGGGACTCTTACGAGCAGTACTTC.

The gene calls are TRBV10-2 and TRBJ2-5; perhaps TRBD1 as D (5 bases). The germline V and J ends were trimmed by 3 bases and 3 bases, with 11 bases remaining between them. The CDR3 extends over 14 amino acids. The V gene's germline CDR1 is WSHSY and CDR2 SAAADI. CDR3 DNA sequence: TGCGCCAGCAGTGAACCCCCACAGGAAGAGACCCAGTACTTC. Translated: CASSEPPQEETQYF.

Remarks on this clone: This CDR3 is also generated by other DNA sequences in the sample. This chain connects TRBV29-1 to TRBJ2-1, with 7 nucleotides matching TRBD2. The CDR3 consists of 13 residues. V lost 3 bases to trimming and J lost 1 base; unmatched junction nucleotides: 0. CDR1 SQVTM and CDR2 ANQGSEA come from the germline V gene. The CDR3: CSVEGLSYNEQFF. CDR3 bases: TGCAGCGTTGAGGGACTATCCTACAATGAGCAGTTCTTC.